This entry features one TCR beta chain sequence. What it recognizes is unknown. TCRdb's copy holds only in-frame clones and misses some; the assay was immunoSEQ multiplex PCR. The profile shows around 160,000 clones, 88% of them singletons. The source of the sample is a study of T cell responses to AZD1222 COVID-19 vaccine. Study-wide results and limits: Spike-specific TCR breadth and depth were elevated following two AZD1222 doses. Just a handful of AZD1222 recipients tested seropositive at baseline.

Germline V CDR1 and CDR2: KGHSH, LQKENI. This CDR3 has 14 residues. V trimming: 3 bases; J trimming: 3 bases; junction bases outside the gene matches: 4. This rearrangement joins TRBV18 to TRBJ1-1; 7 bases are a match to TRBD1. The sequencing used peripheral blood, collected on day 0 of AZD1222 vaccination. The clonotype originates from an adult in good health. The CDR3 coding sequence is TGTGCCAGCTCACCGCAGGGGGTGGACACTGAAGCTTTCTTT. It is translated as CASSPQGVDTEAFF.